The 5 T cell receptor beta chains reported below all come from one sample, sequenced in a study of blood T cells in healthy people across ages. PCR was performed a second time for roughly 7 to 11 cycles using a sample-barcoded 5' primer and a J-beta primer mix. One entry per CDR3 protein, called by TCRdb with MiXCR from the 5' RACE reads. Of more than 1.4 million distinct CDR3 sequences detected, 42% appear once; the ten largest clones hold roughly 8.2%. Sequencing was carried out using blood. These receptor sequences come from a young woman in good health.

The V call is TRBV7-9, the J call TRBJ2-7; 8 positions match TRBD2. Trimming cost V 2 bases and J 0 bases; bases outside gene matches: 6. The CDR3 covers 16 residues. Germline values: CDR1 SEHNR, CDR2 FQNEAQ (reference sequence). The CDR3 coding sequence is TGTGCCAGCAGCTTACGGGGGGGCCCGAGCTCCTACGAGCAGTACTTC. Translating gives CASSLRGGPSSYEQYF.

The chain links TRBV20-1 to TRBJ1-1; 8 bases match TRBD1. This CDR3 has 13 amino acids. CDR1 and CDR2 from the germline V gene are DFQATT and SNEGSKA (reference sequence). V lost 4 bases and J lost 2; bases outside the gene matches: 3. CDR3: CSATGGYNTEAFF. Here the CDR3 DNA reads TGCAGTGCTACAGGGGGCTACAACACTGAAGCTTTCTTT.

This chain joins TRBV2 and TRBJ1-6; D perhaps matches TRBD1 (5 bases). Trimming took 6 bases from V and 9 from J, leaving 15 bases between them. In germline, CDR1 is SNHLY, CDR2 FYNNEI. The CDR3 spans 14 residues. In nucleotides, the CDR3 is TGTGCCAGCAGCGAAACTATCAGGGTTTCACCCCTCCACTTT. It specifies CASSETIRVSPLHF.

This clonotype was seen more than once but under ten times. V usage is TRBV5-1 and J usage is TRBJ2-3, with D possibly matching TRBD2 (5 bases). This CDR3 region has 15 residues. Trimming stripped 3 bases from V and 0 bases from J, with 11 bases between. Looked up from germline, CDR1 is SGHRS and CDR2 is YFSETQ. CDR3 amino acids: CASSSGRTSTDTQYF. The DNA for the CDR3 is TGCGCCAGCAGCTCGGGCAGGACTAGCACAGATACGCAGTATTTT.

This clonotype was seen more than once but under ten times. V usage is TRBV5-5 and J usage is TRBJ2-5; TRBD2 aligns across 11 bases. The end of the DNA is better explained by TRBJ2-7, so the J call may be wrong. The CDR3 is made up of 18 amino acids. Germline V gene data show CDR1 as SGHKS and CDR2 as YYEKEE (reference sequence). The CDR3 DNA reads TGTGCCAGCAGCTTGGAGACTAGCGGGGACGTCAGGGCTTACGAGCAGTACTTC. As protein: CASSLETSGDVRAYEQYF.